This T cell receptor beta chain was identified during a study of T cells in tuberculosis. Regarding the study as a whole: Smaller alpha distances in active tuberculosis partly reflected shorter CDR3-alpha lengths. Cases with active tuberculosis were adults, while controls were adolescents. Using the GMM-specific repertoire gave about 90% accuracy versus roughly 70% with motifs.

Trimming removed 1 base from V and 7 bases from J; junction bases left unmatched: 8. This CDR3 comprises 16 residues. CDR1 MNHEY and CDR2 SVGAGI come from the germline V gene. Time point defined: new active TB diagnosis, blood taken before or within 7 days of starting treatment. HIV-seronegative South African adults aged 18 years or older had newly diagnosed active tuberculosis. Repertoires were generated with immunoSEQ multiplex PCR, while TCRdb's copy carries only in-frame clones and drops some. The sample carries under 30,000 clones, 92% recorded once. A word on this clone: Its antigen is unidentified.

The sample here was PBMCs, taken at tuberculosis diagnosis. The chain is built from TRBV6-5 and TRBJ2-1, with TRBD1 matching 9 bases. The sequence was collected from an adult with tuberculosis. The CDR3 is CASSYYRQGGRNEQFF. The CDR3 coding sequence is TGTGCCAGCAGTTACTATAGACAGGGGGGACGAAATGAGCAGTTCTTC.